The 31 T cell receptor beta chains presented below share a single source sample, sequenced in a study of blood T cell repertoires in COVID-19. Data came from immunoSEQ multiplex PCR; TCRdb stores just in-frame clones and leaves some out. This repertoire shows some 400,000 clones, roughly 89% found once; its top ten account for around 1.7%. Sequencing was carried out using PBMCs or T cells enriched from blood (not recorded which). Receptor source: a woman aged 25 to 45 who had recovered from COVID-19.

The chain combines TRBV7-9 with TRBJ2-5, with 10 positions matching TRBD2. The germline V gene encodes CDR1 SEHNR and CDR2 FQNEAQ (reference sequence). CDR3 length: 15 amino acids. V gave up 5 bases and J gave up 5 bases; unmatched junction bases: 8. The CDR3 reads CASSRLAGARETQYF. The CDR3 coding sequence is TGTGCCAGCAGCCGTCTAGCGGGAGCTCGGGAGACCCAGTACTTC.

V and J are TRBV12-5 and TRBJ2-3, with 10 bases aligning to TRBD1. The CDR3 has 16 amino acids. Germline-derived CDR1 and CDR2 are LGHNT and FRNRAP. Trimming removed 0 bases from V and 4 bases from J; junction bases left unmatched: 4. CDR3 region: CASGLVIGQGADTQYF. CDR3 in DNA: TGTGCTAGTGGTTTGGTAATCGGACAGGGGGCAGATACGCAGTATTTT.

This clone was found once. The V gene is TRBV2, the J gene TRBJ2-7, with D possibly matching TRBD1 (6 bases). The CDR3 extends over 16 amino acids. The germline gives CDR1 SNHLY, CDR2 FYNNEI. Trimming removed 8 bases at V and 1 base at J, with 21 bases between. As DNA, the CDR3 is TGTGCCAGCGGGGGCCCCTTTTGGCAGGCGTCCTACGAGCAGTACTTC. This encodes CASGGPFWQASYEQYF.

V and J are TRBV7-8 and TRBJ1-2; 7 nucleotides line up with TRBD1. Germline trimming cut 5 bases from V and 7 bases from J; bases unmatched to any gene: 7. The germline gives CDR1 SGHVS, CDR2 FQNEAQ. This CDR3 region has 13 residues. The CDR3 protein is CASSKEGAVGYTF. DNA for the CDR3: TGTGCCAGCAGCAAAGAGGGGGCGGTTGGCTACACCTTC.

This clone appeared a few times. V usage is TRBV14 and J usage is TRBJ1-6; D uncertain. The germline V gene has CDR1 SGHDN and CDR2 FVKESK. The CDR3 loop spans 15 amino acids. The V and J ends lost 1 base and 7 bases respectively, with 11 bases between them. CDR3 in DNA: TGTGCCAGCAGCCAAGTACAGAGCAAAAATTCACCCCTCCACTTT. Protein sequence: CASSQVQSKNSPLHF.

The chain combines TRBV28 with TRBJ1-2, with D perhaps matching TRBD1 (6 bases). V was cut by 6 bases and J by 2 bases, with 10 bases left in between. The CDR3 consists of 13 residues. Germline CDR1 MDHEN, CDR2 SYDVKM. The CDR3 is CASRSGHNYGYTF. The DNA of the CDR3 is TGTGCCAGCAGATCGGGACACAACTATGGCTACACCTTC.

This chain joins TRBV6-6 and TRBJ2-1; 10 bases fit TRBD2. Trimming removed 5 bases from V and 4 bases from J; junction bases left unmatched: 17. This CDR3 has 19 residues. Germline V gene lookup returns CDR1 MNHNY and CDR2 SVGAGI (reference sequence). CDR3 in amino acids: CASSRDVWTSGQKYNEQFF. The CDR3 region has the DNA TGTGCCAGCAGTCGGGACGTATGGACTAGCGGACAAAAATACAATGAGCAGTTCTTC.

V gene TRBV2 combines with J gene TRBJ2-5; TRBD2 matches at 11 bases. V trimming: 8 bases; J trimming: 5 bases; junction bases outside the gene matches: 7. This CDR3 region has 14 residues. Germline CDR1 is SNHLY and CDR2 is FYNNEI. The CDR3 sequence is CASRASGGPETQYF. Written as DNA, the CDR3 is TGTGCCAGCCGTGCTAGCGGGGGGCCGGAGACCCAGTACTTC.

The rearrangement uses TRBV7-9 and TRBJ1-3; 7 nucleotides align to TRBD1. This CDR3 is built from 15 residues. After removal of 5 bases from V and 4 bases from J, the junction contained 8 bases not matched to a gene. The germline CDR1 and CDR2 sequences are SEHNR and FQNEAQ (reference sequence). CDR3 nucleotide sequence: TGTGCCAGCAGCAGACAGGGTATGCGGGGAAACACCATATATTTT. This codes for CASSRQGMRGNTIYF.

CDR3 in DNA: TGCGCCAGCAGTGAGGGGGGCCTGCGGGCTGAAGCTTTCTTT. This encodes CASSEGGLRAEAFF. The V and J genes are TRBV10-1 and TRBJ1-1, with D possibly TRBD1 on 6 matching bases. CDR1 is WNHNN and CDR2 is SYGVQD in the germline V gene (reference sequence). This CDR3 comprises 14 residues. Between the trimmed V and J ends, which lost 2 bases and 6 bases, there was a span of 13 bases.

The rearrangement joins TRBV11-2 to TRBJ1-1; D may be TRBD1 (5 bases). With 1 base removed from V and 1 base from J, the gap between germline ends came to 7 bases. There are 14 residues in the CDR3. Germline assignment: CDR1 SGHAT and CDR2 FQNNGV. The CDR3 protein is CASSLGTSNTEAFF. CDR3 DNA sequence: TGTGCCAGCAGCTTAGGGACATCGAACACTGAAGCTTTCTTT.

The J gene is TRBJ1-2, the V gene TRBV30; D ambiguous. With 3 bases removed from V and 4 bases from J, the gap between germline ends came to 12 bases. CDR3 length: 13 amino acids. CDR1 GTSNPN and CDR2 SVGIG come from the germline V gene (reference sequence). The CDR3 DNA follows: TGTGCCTGGAGGGCGGGCTTTTTCTATGGCTACACCTTC. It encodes CAWRAGFFYGYTF. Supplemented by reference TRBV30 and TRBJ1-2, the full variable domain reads SQTIHQWPATLVQPVGSPLSLECTVEGTSNPNLYWYRQAAGRGLQLLFYSVGIGQISSEVPQNLSASRPQDRQFILSSKKLLLSDSGFYLCAWRAGFFYGYTFGSGTRLTVV.

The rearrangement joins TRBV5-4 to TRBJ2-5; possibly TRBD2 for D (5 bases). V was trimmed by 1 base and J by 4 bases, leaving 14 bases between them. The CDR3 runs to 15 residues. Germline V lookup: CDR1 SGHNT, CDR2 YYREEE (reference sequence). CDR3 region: CASSLRSGLGETQYF. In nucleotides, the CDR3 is TGTGCCAGCAGCTTGAGGTCGGGGTTGGGAGAGACCCAGTACTTC.

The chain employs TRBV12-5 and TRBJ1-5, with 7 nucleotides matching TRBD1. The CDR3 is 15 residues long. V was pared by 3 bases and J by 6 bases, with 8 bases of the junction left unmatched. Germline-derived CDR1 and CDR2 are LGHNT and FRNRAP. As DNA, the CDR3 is TGTGCTAGTGGTTTACCCGACAGGGACGCTCAGCCCCAGCATTTT. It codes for CASGLPDRDAQPQHF. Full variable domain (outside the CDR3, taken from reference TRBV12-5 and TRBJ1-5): DARVTQTPRHKVTEMGQEVTMRCQPILGHNTVFWYRQTMMQGLELLAYFRNRAPLDDSGMPKDRFSAEMPDATLATLKIQPSEPRDSAVYFCASGLPDRDAQPQHFGDGTRLSIL.

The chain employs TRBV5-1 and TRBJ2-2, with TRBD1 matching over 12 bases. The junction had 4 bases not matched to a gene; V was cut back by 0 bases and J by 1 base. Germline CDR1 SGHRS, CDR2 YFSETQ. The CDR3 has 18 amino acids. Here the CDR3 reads CASSLEGTGGLNTGELFF. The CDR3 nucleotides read TGCGCCAGCAGCTTGGAGGGGACAGGGGGCCTGAACACCGGGGAGCTGTTTTTT.

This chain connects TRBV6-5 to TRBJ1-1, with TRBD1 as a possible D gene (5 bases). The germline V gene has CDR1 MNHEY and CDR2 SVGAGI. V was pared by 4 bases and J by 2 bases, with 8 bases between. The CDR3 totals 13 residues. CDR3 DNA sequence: TGTGCCAGCAGTTTCGGGGGAAACACTGAAGCTTTCTTT. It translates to CASSFGGNTEAFF.

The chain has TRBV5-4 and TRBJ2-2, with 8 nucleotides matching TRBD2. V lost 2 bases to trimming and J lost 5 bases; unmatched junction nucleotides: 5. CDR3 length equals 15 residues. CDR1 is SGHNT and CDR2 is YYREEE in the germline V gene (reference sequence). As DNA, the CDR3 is TGTGCCAGCAGCTTTAGTCGGGGGGGGACCGGGGAGCTGTTTTTT. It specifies CASSFSRGGTGELFF.

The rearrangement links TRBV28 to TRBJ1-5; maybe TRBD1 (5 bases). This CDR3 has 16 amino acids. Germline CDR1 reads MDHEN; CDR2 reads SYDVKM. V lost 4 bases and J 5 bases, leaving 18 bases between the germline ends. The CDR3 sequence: CASSSRADIGDQPQHF. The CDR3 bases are TGTGCCAGCAGTTCCAGGGCGGATATAGGTGATCAGCCCCAGCATTTT.

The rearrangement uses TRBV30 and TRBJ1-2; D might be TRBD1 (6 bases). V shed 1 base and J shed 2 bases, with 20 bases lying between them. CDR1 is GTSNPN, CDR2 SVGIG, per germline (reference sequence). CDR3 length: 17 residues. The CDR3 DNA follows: TGTGCCTGGAGTGCTAAAGGTTTGGGGGCCCTGAACTATGGCTACACCTTC. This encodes CAWSAKGLGALNYGYTF.

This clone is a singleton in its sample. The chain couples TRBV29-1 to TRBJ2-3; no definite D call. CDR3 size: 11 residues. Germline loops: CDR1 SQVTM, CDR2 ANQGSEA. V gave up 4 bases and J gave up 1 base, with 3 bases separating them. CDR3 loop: CSVAGTDTQYF. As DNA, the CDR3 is TGCAGCGTTGCGGGCACAGATACGCAGTATTTT.

This CDR3 reads CASSEDSGQGYYGYTF. CDR3 DNA sequence: TGTGCCAGCAGCGAGGACAGCGGACAGGGGTACTATGGCTACACCTTC. The V gene is TRBV9, the J gene TRBJ1-2; 9 bases align to TRBD1. Losses at the gene ends were 3 bases for V and 3 bases for J; bases not matched to a gene: 9. This CDR3 has 16 amino acids. Germline assignment: CDR1 SGDLS and CDR2 YYNGEE.

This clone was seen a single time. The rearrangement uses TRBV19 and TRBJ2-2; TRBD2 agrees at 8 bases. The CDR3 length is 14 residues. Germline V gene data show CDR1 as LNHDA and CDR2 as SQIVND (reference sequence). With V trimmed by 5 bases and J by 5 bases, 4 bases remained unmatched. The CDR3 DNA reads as TGTGCCAGTAGTTCCCCGGGGGGGACCGGGGAGCTGTTTTTT. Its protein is CASSSPGGTGELFF.

CDR3 coding DNA: TGTGCCAGCTTGGGACAGGGATACAACTATGGCTACACCTTC. Its translation: CASLGQGYNYGYTF. V usage is TRBV2 and J usage is TRBJ1-2; 9 bases line up with TRBD1. V lost 8 bases, J lost 2 bases, and 6 bases stayed unmatched. CDR1 is SNHLY, CDR2 FYNNEI, per germline. The CDR3 length is 14 residues.

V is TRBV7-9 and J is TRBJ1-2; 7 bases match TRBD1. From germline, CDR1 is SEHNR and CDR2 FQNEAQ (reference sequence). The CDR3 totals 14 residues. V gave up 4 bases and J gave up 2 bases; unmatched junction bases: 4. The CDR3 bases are TGTGCCAGCAGCTATGGGGGACAGAACTATGGCTACACCTTC. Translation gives CASSYGGQNYGYTF.

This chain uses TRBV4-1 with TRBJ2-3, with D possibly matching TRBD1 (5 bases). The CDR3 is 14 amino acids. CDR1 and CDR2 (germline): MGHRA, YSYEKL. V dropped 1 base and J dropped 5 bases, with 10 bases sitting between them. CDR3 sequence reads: CASSQGQGIDTQYF. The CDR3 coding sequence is TGCGCCAGCAGCCAAGGTCAGGGAATAGATACGCAGTATTTT.

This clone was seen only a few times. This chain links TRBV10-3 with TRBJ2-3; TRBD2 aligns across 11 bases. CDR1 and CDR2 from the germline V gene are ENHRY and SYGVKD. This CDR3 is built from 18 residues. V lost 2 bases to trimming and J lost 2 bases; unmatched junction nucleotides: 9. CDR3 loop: CAISETSGSSGPTDTQYF. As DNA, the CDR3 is TGTGCCATCAGTGAGACTAGCGGGAGCTCGGGTCCCACAGATACGCAGTATTTT.

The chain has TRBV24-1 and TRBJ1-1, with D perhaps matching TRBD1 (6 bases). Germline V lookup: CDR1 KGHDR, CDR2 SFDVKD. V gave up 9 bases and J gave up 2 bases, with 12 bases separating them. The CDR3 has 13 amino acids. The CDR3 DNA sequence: TGTGCCACCCAAGACAGGACAAACACTGAAGCTTTCTTT. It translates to CATQDRTNTEAFF.

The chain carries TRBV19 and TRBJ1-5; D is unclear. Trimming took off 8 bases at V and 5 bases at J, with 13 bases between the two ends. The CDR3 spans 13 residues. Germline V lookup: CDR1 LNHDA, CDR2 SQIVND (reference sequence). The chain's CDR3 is CASGVKRDQPQHF. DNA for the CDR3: TGTGCCAGTGGGGTAAAGCGGGATCAGCCCCAGCATTTT. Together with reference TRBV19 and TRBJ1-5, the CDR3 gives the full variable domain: DGGITQSPKYLFRKEGQNVTLSCEQNLNHDAMYWYRQDPGQGLRLIYYSQIVNDFQKGDIAEGYSVSREKKESFPLTVTSAQKNPTAFYLCASGVKRDQPQHFGDGTRLSIL.

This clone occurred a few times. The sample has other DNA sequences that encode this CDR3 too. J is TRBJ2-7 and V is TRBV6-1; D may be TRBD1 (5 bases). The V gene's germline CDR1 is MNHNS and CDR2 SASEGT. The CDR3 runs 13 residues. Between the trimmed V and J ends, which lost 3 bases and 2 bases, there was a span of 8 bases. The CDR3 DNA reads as TGTGCCAGCAGTGATGACAGCCCCTACGAGCAGTACTTC. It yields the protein CASSDDSPYEQYF.

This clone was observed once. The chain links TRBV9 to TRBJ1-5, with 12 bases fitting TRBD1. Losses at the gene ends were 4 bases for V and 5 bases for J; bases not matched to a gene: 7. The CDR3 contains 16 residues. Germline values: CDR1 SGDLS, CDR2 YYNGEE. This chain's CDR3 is CASSPGTGGFDQPQHF. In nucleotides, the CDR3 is TGTGCCAGCAGCCCGGGGACAGGGGGCTTTGATCAGCCCCAGCATTTT.

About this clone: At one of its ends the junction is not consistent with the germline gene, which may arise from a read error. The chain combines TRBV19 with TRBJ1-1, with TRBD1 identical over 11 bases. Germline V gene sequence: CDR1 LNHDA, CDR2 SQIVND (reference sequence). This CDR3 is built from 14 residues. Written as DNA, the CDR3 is TGTGCCAGCAGTAGGACAGGGGGCTTTACTGAAGCTTTCTTT. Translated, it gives CASSRTGGFTEAFF.